The clone carrying this TCR beta chain was detected ten times or more. The data stem from a study of T-cell reconstitution after alpha-beta-depleted transplantation in children. A TCRbeta library incorporating unique molecular identifiers was prepared. MiXCR was run by TCRdb on the PCR reads, yielding one entry per CDR3 protein. Of about 350,000 distinct CDR3 sequences in the sample, about 14% were seen once. Trimming stripped 6 bases from V and 4 bases from J, with 16 bases between. Germline V gene data show CDR1 as MDHEN and CDR2 as SYDVKM. This CDR3 region has 15 residues. This material consisted of PBMCs, taken from the stem cell graft. The sequence derives from a human donor who donated a stem cell graft to a child with Fanconi anemia. V usage is TRBV28 and J usage is TRBJ1-5, with D unresolved. The CDR3 loop is CASRSPSAGNQPQHF. The CDR3 nucleotides read TGTGCCAGCAGATCCCCGTCGGCCGGTAATCAGCCCCAGCATTTT. Supplemented by reference TRBV28 and TRBJ1-5, the full variable domain reads DVKVTQSSRYLVKRTGEKVFLECVQDMDHENMFWYRQDPGLGLRLIYFSYDVKMKEKGDIPEGYSVSREKKERFSLILESASTNQTSMYLCASRSPSAGNQPQHFGDGTRLSIL.